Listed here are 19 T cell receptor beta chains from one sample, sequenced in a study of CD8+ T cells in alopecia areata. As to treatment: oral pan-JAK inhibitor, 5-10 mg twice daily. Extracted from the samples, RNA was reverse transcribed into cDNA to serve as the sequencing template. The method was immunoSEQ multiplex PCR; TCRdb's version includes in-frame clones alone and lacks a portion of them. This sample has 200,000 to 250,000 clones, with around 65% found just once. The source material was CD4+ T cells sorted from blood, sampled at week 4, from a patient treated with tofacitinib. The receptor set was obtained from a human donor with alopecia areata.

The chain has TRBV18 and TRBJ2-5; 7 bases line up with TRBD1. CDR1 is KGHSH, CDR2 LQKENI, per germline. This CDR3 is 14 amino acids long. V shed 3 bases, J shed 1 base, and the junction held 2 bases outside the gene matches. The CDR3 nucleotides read TGTGCCAGCTCACCGGGACAGCTCCAAGAGACCCAGTACTTC. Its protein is CASSPGQLQETQYF. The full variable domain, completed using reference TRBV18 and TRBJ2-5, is NAGVMQNPRHLVRRRGQEARLRCSPMKGHSHVYWYRQLPEEGLKFMVYLQKENIIDESGMPKERFSAEFPKEGPSILRIQQVVRGDSAAYFCASSPGQLQETQYFGPGTRLLVL.

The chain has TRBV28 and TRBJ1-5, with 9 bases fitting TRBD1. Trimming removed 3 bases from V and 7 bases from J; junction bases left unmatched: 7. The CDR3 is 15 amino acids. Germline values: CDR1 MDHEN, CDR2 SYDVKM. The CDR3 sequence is CASSLPGQGGQPQHF. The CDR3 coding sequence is TGTGCCAGCAGTTTGCCGGGACAGGGTGGGCAGCCCCAGCATTTT. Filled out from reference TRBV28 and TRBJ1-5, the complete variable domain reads DVKVTQSSRYLVKRTGEKVFLECVQDMDHENMFWYRQDPGLGLRLIYFSYDVKMKEKGDIPEGYSVSREKKERFSLILESASTNQTSMYLCASSLPGQGGQPQHFGDGTRLSIL.

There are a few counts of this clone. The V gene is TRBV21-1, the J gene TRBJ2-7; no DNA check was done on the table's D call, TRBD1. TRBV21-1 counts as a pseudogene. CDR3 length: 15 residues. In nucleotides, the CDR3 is TGTGCCAGCAGCAAGGGAAGGGGGCAGACCTACGAGCAGTACTTC. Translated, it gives CASSKGRGQTYEQYF.

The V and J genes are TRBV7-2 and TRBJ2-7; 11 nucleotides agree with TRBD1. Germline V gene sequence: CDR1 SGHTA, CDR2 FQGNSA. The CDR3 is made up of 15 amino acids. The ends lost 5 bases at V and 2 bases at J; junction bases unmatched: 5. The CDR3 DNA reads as TGTGCCAGCAGCCCGGGGACAGGGGGACCCTACGAGCAGTACTTC. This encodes CASSPGTGGPYEQYF.

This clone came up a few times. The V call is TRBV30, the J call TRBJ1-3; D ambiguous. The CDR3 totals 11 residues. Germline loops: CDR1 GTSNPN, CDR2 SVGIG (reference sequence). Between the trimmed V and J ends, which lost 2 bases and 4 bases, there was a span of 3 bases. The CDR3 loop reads CAWSLGNTIYF. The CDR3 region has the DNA TGTGCCTGGAGTCTAGGAAACACCATATATTTT.

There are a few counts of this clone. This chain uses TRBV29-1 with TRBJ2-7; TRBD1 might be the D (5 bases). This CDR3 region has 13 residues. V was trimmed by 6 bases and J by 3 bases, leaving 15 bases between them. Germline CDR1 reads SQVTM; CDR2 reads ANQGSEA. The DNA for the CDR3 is TGCAGCGTGGGGCCCGCATCCTTCTACGAGCAGTACTTC. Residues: CSVGPASFYEQYF.

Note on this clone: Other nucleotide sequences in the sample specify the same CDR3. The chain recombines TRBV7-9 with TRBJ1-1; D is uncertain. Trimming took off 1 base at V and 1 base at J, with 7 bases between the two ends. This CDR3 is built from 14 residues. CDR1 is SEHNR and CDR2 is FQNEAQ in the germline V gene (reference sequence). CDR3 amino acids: CASSLGHQNTEAFF. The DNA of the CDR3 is TGTGCCAGCAGCTTAGGACATCAGAACACTGAAGCTTTCTTT.

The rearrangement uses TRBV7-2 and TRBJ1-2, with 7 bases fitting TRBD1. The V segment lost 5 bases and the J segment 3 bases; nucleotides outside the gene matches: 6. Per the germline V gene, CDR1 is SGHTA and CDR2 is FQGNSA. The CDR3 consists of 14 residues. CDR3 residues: CASSGSGTDYGYTF. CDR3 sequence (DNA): TGTGCCAGCAGCGGATCCGGGACAGACTATGGCTACACCTTC.

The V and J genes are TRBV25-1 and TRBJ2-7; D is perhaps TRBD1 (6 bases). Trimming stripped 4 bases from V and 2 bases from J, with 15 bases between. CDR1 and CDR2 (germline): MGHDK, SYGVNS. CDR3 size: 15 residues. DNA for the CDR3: TGTGCCAGCAGTGTACCTCTTACAGGGACCTACGAGCAGTACTTC. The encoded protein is CASSVPLTGTYEQYF.

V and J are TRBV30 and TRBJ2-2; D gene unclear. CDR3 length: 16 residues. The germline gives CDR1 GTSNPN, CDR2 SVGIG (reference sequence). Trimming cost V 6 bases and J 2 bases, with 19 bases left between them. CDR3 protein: CACIPLGLGNTGELFF. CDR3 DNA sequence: TGTGCCTGCATCCCCCTGGGTTTGGGTAACACCGGGGAGCTGTTTTTT.

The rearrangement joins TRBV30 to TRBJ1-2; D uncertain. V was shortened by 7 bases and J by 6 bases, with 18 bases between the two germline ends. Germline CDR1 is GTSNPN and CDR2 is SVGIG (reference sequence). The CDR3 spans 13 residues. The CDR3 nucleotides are TGTGCCTACCTTCCCGGGCCCCGGAATGGCTACACCTTC. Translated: CAYLPGPRNGYTF.

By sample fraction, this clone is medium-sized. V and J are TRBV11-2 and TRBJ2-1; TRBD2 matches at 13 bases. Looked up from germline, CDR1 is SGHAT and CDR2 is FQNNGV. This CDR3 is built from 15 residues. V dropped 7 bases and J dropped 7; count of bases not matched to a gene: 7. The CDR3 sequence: CASKRTSGGANEQFF. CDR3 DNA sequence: TGTGCCAGCAAACGTACTAGCGGGGGGGCAAATGAGCAGTTCTTC.

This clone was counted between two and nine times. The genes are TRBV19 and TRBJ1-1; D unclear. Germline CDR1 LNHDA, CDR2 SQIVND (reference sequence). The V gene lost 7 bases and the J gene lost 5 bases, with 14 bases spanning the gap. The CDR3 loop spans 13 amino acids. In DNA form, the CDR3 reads TGTGCCAGTACCCCGGATTGGCGAACTGAAGCTTTCTTT. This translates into CASTPDWRTEAFF.

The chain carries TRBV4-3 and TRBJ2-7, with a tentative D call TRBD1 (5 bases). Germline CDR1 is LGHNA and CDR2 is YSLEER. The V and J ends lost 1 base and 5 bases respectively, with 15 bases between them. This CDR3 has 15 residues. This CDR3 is CASSQVAQGNDEQYF. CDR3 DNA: TGCGCCAGCAGCCAAGTTGCTCAGGGTAACGACGAGCAGTACTTC.

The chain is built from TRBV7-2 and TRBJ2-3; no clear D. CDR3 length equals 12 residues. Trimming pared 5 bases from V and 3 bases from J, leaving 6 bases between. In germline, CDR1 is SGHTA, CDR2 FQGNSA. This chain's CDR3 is CASSPQTDTQYF. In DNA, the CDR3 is TGTGCCAGCAGCCCCCAGACAGATACGCAGTATTTT.

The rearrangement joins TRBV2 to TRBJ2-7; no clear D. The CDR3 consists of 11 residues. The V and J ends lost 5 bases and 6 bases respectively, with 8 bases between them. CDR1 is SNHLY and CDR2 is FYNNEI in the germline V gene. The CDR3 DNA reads TGTGCCAGCAGTCCTTACGGCGAGCAGTACTTC. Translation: CASSPYGEQYF.

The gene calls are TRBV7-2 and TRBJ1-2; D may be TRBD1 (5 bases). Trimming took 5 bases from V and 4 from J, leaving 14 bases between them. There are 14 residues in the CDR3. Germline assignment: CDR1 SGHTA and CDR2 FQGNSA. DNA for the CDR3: TGTGCCAGCAGCCGGGACCTTGGCCCCTATGGCTACACCTTC. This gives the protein CASSRDLGPYGYTF.

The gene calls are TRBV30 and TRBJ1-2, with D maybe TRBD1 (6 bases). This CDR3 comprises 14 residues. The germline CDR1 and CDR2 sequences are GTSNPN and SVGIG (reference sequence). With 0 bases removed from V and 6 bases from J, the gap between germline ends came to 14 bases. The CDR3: CAWSVRQGSNGYTF. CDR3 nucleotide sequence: TGTGCCTGGAGTGTACGGCAGGGGAGTAATGGCTACACCTTC.

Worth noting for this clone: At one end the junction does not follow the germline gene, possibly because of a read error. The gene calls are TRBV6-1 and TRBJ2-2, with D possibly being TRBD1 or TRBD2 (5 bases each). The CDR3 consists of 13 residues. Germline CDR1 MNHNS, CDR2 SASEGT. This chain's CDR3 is CASSRDGPGELFF. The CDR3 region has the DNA TGTGCCAGCAGCCGGGACGGTCCCGGAGAGCTGTTTTTT.